These T cell receptor beta chains were read from a single sample in a study of blood T cells in healthy people across ages. Via MiXCR, TCRdb re-called the 5' RACE reads, giving one row per CDR3 protein. The profile shows 730,000 or so distinct CDR3 sequences, 43% of them singletons. The sequenced material came from blood. The origin of the receptors is a woman aged 55-69 years in good health. Each CDR3 is given with its conserved first and last residue. The order of the fields is J gene, clone size, V gene, CDR3 length, D gene, CDR3 DNA, CDR3 protein. A D gene is named only where the DNA matches it firmly. For some rows the clone size is stated as once, few or many, or as a class when expanded; others skip it.

J: TRBJ2-5; size: -; V: TRBV20-1; length: 18; D: TRBD2; DNA: TGCAGTGCTAGAGATTCGGTCGTTAGCGGGGGGTTCCAAGAGACCCAGTACTTC; CDR3: CSARDSVVSGGFQETQYF
J: TRBJ2-7; size: few; V: TRBV28; length: 16; D: -; DNA: TGTGCCAGCAGCCCCCCTGGGGGAGTAATCTCCTACGAGCAGTACTTC; CDR3: CASSPPGGVISYEQYF
J: TRBJ2-5; size: few; V: TRBV29-1; length: 17; D: TRBD1; DNA: TGCAGCGTTGAAGGAACCCGCCGGGACAGGGGCGGTAAGACCCAGTACTTC; CDR3: CSVEGTRRDRGGKTQYF
J: TRBJ2-3; size: -; V: TRBV24-1; length: 15; D: TRBD1; DNA: TGTGCCACCAGTCAGACAGGGGGCATTACAGATACGCAGTATTTT; CDR3: CATSQTGGITDTQYF
J: TRBJ2-7; size: -; V: TRBV5-1; length: 15; D: -; DNA: TGCGCCAGCAGCTTGAATGTAAGAAGCTCCTACGAGCAGTACTTC; CDR3: CASSLNVRSSYEQYF
J: TRBJ2-5; size: -; V: TRBV29-1; length: 13; D: TRBD2; DNA: TGCAGCGTCAGCGGGAACAGCAACAATGAGCAGTACTTC; CDR3: CSVSGNSNNEQYF
J: TRBJ2-2; size: -; V: TRBV12-3/TRBV12-4; length: 14; D: -; DNA: TGTGCCAGCAGTTTAATTGGGGGGACCGGGGAGCTGTTTTTT; CDR3: CASSLIGGTGELFF
J: TRBJ1-2; size: -; V: TRBV20-1; length: 13; D: -; DNA: TGCAGTCCTGGGGTTACGGGTAACTATGGCTACACCTTC; CDR3: CSPGVTGNYGYTF
J: TRBJ2-5; size: -; V: TRBV4-1; length: 15; D: -; DNA: TGCGCCAGCAGCCCCCAACCTGGACCAGTGGAGACCCAGTACTTC; CDR3: CASSPQPGPVETQYF
J: TRBJ1-1; size: -; V: TRBV5-1; length: 14; D: TRBD1; DNA: TGCGCCAGCAGCCCCCGACAGGGTAGCACTGAAGCTTTCTTT; CDR3: CASSPRQGSTEAFF
J: TRBJ2-2; size: -; V: TRBV12-3/TRBV12-4; length: 17; D: TRBD2; DNA: TGTGCCAGCAGTTGGACTAGCGGGGGCCGGGGGACCGGGGAGCTGTTTTTT; CDR3: CASSWTSGGRGTGELFF
J: TRBJ2-7; size: -; V: TRBV9; length: 16; D: TRBD1; DNA: TGTGCCAGCAGCGTATCCGGGACAGGGGGTTCCTACGAGCAGTACTTC; CDR3: CASSVSGTGGSYEQYF
J: TRBJ1-2; size: -; V: TRBV5-1; length: 15; D: -; DNA: TGCGCCAGCAGGCCCCAGGGCAGCTCTAACTATGGCTACACCTTC; CDR3: CASRPQGSSNYGYTF
J: TRBJ1-6; size: -; V: TRBV9; length: 12; D: -; DNA: TGTGCCAGCAGTTGGGGGGCAGGACCCCTCCACTTT; CDR3: CASSWGAGPLHF
J: TRBJ1-1; size: -; V: TRBV6-5; length: 12; D: -; DNA: TGTGCCAGCACGGGCAGGGGCACTGAAGCTTTCTTT; CDR3: CASTGRGTEAFF
J: TRBJ1-2; size: many; V: TRBV9; length: 13; D: -; DNA: TGTGCCAGCAGCGGAACCCTTCAGGGCGCCTACACCTTC; CDR3: CASSGTLQGAYTF
J: TRBJ2-5; size: -; V: TRBV4-3; length: 16; D: -; DNA: TGCGCCAGCAGACCCTCGGGACCATCGAAAGGAGAGACCCAGTACTTC; CDR3: CASRPSGPSKGETQYF
J: TRBJ2-7; size: few; V: TRBV6-2/TRBV6-3; length: 11; D: -; DNA: TGTGCCAGCAGCCGGGGCGCCGAGCAGTACTTC; CDR3: CASSRGAEQYF
J: TRBJ1-5; size: few; V: TRBV4-3; length: 15; D: -; DNA: TGCGCCAGCAGCCAAGGGGTAGGGGACAATCAGCCCCAGCATTTT; CDR3: CASSQGVGDNQPQHF
J: TRBJ2-3; size: many; V: TRBV20-1; length: 14; D: -; DNA: TGCAGTGCTAGAGTTTCGCAGAACACAGATACGCAGTATTTT; CDR3: CSARVSQNTDTQYF
J: TRBJ2-2; size: -; V: TRBV20-1; length: 16; D: TRBD2; DNA: TGCAGTGCTAGAGATCGGACTAGGGTGGCGGAAGGGGAGCTGTTTTTT; CDR3: CSARDRTRVAEGELFF
J: TRBJ2-3; size: -; V: TRBV20-1; length: 14; D: -; DNA: TGCAGTGCTAGGGCTCGACGGGGGTCGGATACGCAGTATTTT; CDR3: CSARARRGSDTQYF
J: TRBJ2-7; size: -; V: TRBV3-1; length: 15; D: -; DNA: TGTGCCAGCAGCCAAGGCAGGGGCGTCTACAATGAGCAGTACTTC; CDR3: CASSQGRGVYNEQYF
J: TRBJ1-2; size: -; V: TRBV10-3; length: 14; D: -; DNA: TGTGCCATCAGTGATCTGAATGCTAACTATGGCTACACCTTC; CDR3: CAISDLNANYGYTF
J: TRBJ2-7; size: few; V: TRBV6-5; length: 14; D: TRBD1; DNA: TGTGCCAGCGCCCCGGGACAGGGGGCCTACGAGCAGTACTTC; CDR3: CASAPGQGAYEQYF
J: TRBJ2-1; size: many; V: TRBV7-9; length: 12; D: -; DNA: TGTGCCAGCAGCTACTCAGGGTATGAGCAGTTCTTC; CDR3: CASSYSGYEQFF
J: TRBJ2-5; size: -; V: TRBV27; length: 15; D: TRBD1; DNA: TGTGCCAGCAGTTCTGGGACAGGGGGCCGAGAGACCCAGTACTTC; CDR3: CASSSGTGGRETQYF